This T cell receptor beta chain was recovered during a study of T-cell memory formation after mild COVID-19. The study, taken as a whole, reports: Later expanders leaned CD4+, whereas day 15 to 85 contracting clones were balanced CD4/CD8. Researchers found some responding clones in pre-infection memory, a sign that cross-reactive memory joined.

A few counts support this clonotype. Its target is unknown. Looked up from germline, CDR1 is MNHEY and CDR2 is SMNVEV (reference sequence). This CDR3 has 14 residues. V was clipped by 5 bases and J by 3 bases, with 13 bases between them. TCRdb ran MiXCR on the 5' RACE reads and lists one entry per CDR3 protein. The repertoire holds around 340,000 distinct CDR3 sequences, with roughly 15% as singletons. The sequence was collected from a man in his late teens or twenties who had mild COVID-19 (a few samples of this study predate the infection). Cell type and time point are not known. The J gene is TRBJ1-2, the V gene TRBV27; D is ambiguous. The sample comprised PBMCs or a T cell subset sorted from them (not recorded which). Here the CDR3 DNA reads TGTGCCAGCAGTCCCTCCGCAGATGACTATGGCTACACCTTC. It codes for CASSPSADDYGYTF.